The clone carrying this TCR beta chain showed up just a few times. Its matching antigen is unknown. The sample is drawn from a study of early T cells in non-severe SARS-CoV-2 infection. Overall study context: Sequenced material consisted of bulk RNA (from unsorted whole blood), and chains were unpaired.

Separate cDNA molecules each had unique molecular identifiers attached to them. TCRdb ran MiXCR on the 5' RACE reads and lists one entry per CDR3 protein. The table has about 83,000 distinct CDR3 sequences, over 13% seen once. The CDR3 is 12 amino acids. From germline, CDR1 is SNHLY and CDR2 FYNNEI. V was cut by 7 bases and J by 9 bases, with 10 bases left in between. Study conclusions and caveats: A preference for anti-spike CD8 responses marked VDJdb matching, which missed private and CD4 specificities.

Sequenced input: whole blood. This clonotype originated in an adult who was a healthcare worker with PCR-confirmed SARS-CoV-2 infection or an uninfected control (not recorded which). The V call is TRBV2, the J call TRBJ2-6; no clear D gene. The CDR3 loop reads CASKGSGNVLTF. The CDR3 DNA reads TGTGCCAGCAAGGGCTCGGGCAACGTCCTGACTTTC.